Listed below are T cell receptor beta chains from one sample, sequenced in a study of cytomegalovirus exposure and HLA in healthy donors. Assay used: immunoSEQ multiplex PCR; TCRdb lists only in-frame clones, some missing. The sample lists more than 140,000 clones, over 60% seen once, with 0.55% to 0.8% in the top ten. The sequenced material came from PBMCs. Source of these receptors: a male donor in good health and CMV-seronegative. The CDR3 runs from the conserved cysteine through the conserved F or W. A D gene is named only where the DNA matches it firmly. Clone sizes are given selectively: once, few, many, or a class where the clone is expanded.

j_call d_call v_call clone_size cdr3_nt cdr3_aa
TRBJ2-7 . TRBV5-4 . TGTGCCAGCAGCTTGGGGCAGATCTACGAGCAGTACTTC CASSLGQIYEQYF
TRBJ1-1 . TRBV18 . TGTGCCAGCTCACCAAATCCATCCCCGAACACTGAAGCTTTCTTT CASSPNPSPNTEAFF
TRBJ2-3 . TRBV5-1 . TGCGCCAGCAGAATACTACCCCTCACAGATACGCAGTATTTT CASRILPLTDTQYF
TRBJ2-3 . TRBV7-9 . TGTTCCAGTCGTAGCCTCAGCGGAGGTACGCAGTATTTT CSSRSLSGGTQYF
TRBJ2-7 TRBD2 TRBV6-6 . TGTGCCAGCAGTGGCAGCGGGAGGGCCTATTCCGAGCAGTACTTC CASSGSGRAYSEQYF
TRBJ1-1 TRBD1 TRBV9 . TGTGCCAGCAGCGTAGAGAGGGGGACAGGGGGCCTAGGGACTGAAGCTTTCTTT CASSVERGTGGLGTEAFF
TRBJ2-7 . TRBV21-1 few TGTGCCAGCAGCAAAGGACGGGGGGCTAGCTCCTACGAGCAGTACTTC CASSKGRGASSYEQYF
TRBJ1-3 . TRBV19 . TGTGCCAGTAGTATAGATCTATCGGGTATCTCTGGAAACACCATATATTTT CASSIDLSGISGNTIYF
TRBJ2-7 TRBD2 TRBV30 . TGTGCCCGAAGGGGCGGGAGGGACTACGAGCAGTACTTC CARRGGRDYEQYF
TRBJ1-4 . TRBV4-3 . TGCGCCAGCAGCCAAGATGGACAGTCTAATGAAAAACTGTTTTTT CASSQDGQSNEKLFF
TRBJ2-3 . TRBV19 once TGTGCCAGTACCATAGGCGGCAGGGTCACAGATACGCAGTATTTT CASTIGGRVTDTQYF
TRBJ1-1 TRBD1 TRBV27 . TGTGCCAGCAGTTACGGGACAGGCTCGAACACTGAAGCTTTCTTT CASSYGTGSNTEAFF
TRBJ2-1 TRBD2 TRBV18 . TGTGCCAGCTCACCCAGGACTAGCGGGGGTTACAATGAGCAGTTCTTC CASSPRTSGGYNEQFF
TRBJ1-1 . TRBV28 . TGTGCCAGCAGTTTCTTCACACGCCTAGTGAACACTGAAGCTTTCTTT CASSFFTRLVNTEAFF
TRBJ1-1 TRBD1 TRBV6-6 . TGTGCCAGCAGGGGGACAGGGACGAGTGGCACTGAAGCTTTCTTT CASRGTGTSGTEAFF
TRBJ2-5 . TRBV5-4 . TGTGCCAGCAGCTTGGCGCTCACCTCGAGGGAGACCCAGTACTTC CASSLALTSRETQYF
TRBJ1-2 . TRBV9 . TGTGCCAGCAGCCCAGGGGAAAATGGCTACACCTTC CASSPGENGYTF
TRBJ2-5 . TRBV15 . TGTGCCACCAGCAGAGGGGCCACGTACCAAGAGACCCAGTACTTC CATSRGATYQETQYF
TRBJ1-1 . TRBV10-3 . TGTGCCATCAGTGAGTCAGGAGTGAACACTGAAGCTTTCTTT CAISESGVNTEAFF
TRBJ2-1 TRBD2 TRBV11-2 . TGTGCCAGCCGTCCGGGACTAGCGGGGGGACAGATCTACAATGAGCAGTTCTTC CASRPGLAGGQIYNEQFF
TRBJ2-7 . TRBV11-2 . TGTGCCAGCAGTATAGGGGGACACTCGTCCTACGAGCAGTACTTC CASSIGGHSSYEQYF
TRBJ1-1 . TRBV7-9 . TGTGCCAGCAGTCCGGGCCCGGGAGGGCTTACCACTGAAGCTTTCTTT CASSPGPGGLTTEAFF
TRBJ2-1 TRBD2 TRBV7-2 . TGTGCCAGCAGCCCCCAAGCGGGGGACAATGAGCAGTTCTTC CASSPQAGDNEQFF
TRBJ2-7 TRBD2 TRBV27 . TGTGCCAGCAGTTTTAGCGGGAGTGTTACCTACGAGCAGTACTTC CASSFSGSVTYEQYF
TRBJ1-4 . TRBV19 once TGTGCCAGTAGCATCACCCCGGGGATCGCTGAAAAACTGTTTTTT CASSITPGIAEKLFF
TRBJ2-1 . TRBV19 few TGTGCCAGTAGTCCCCCAGCGGGTAGCTCCTACAATGAGCAGTTCTTC CASSPPAGSSYNEQFF
TRBJ1-5 TRBD1 TRBV27 . TGTGCCAGCAGTGGGGACAGGTTTAGCAATCAGCCCCAGCATTTT CASSGDRFSNQPQHF
TRBJ1-5 TRBD1 TRBV7-6 . TGTGCCAGCAGCTTGAAACAGGGGGCTTATCAGCCCCAGCATTTT CASSLKQGAYQPQHF
TRBJ2-1 . TRBV10-3 . TGTGCCATCAGTGACCCCCTGGACAGCTTCTCCTACAATGAGCAGTTCTTC CAISDPLDSFSYNEQFF
TRBJ1-1 . TRBV28 . TGTGCCAGCAGTTTATCCCCAACAGCTTCGTCAGGTTTCTTT CASSLSPTASSGFF
TRBJ2-1 TRBD1 TRBV7-2 few TGTGCCAGCAGCCTAAAGGGACAGGGGGCAGGTGAGCAGTTCTTC CASSLKGQGAGEQFF
TRBJ2-1 . TRBV11-2 . TGTGCCAGCAGCTTAGCCCTGCGACAGAGCTCCTACAATGAGCAGTTCTTC CASSLALRQSSYNEQFF
TRBJ1-2 . TRBV11-3 few TGTGCCAGCAGCTTAGGCGCGGAGAGCGGGATAGGCTACACCTTC CASSLGAESGIGYTF
TRBJ1-5 . TRBV6-6 . TGTGCCAGCAGCCCCAGGGAGGATCAGCCCCAGCATTTT CASSPREDQPQHF
TRBJ1-1 . TRBV7-9 . TGTGCCAGCAGCTTAGGGAGTAGCGCTGAAGCTTTCTTT CASSLGSSAEAFF
TRBJ2-3 . TRBV7-2 . TGTGCCAGCAGCCCGACCGGGGGGCCCCGCTATGTGGATACGCAGTATTTT CASSPTGGPRYVDTQYF
TRBJ2-7 TRBD2 TRBV19 . TGTGCCAGTAGGCGGACTAGCGGGGGGGCGAAGGAGCAGTACTTC CASRRTSGGAKEQYF
TRBJ2-1 TRBD2 TRBV7-6 . TGTGCCAGCAGCTTAAGACTAGCCTCCTACAATGAGCAGTTCTTC CASSLRLASYNEQFF
TRBJ1-6 . TRBV6-5 . TGTGCCAGCAGGGTGGGGGGAGGCCCTATGGCCCTCCACTTT CASRVGGGPMALHF
TRBJ2-1 . TRBV7-6 . TGTGCCAGCACCTCTAGGGGAGAGGGGGCCTACAATGAGCAGTTCTTC CASTSRGEGAYNEQFF
TRBJ2-7 . TRBV9 . TGTGCCAGCAGCCATTCAAGCGGGCGCTCCTACGAGCAGTACTTC CASSHSSGRSYEQYF
TRBJ1-1 . TRBV5-3 . TGTGCCAGAAGCTGGCCTCGGGGTGGTGGGAGTGGAGCTTTCTTT CARSWPRGGGSGAFF
TRBJ1-2 . TRBV5-1 . TGCGCCAGCAGCTTGGGCCCGGGACTTGGCCCTGGCTACACCTTC CASSLGPGLGPGYTF
TRBJ2-3 TRBD2 TRBV7-2 few TGTGCCAGCAGACGAGGACTAGCGGGAACGACTAGCACAGATACGCAGTATTTT CASRRGLAGTTSTDTQYF
TRBJ2-1 . TRBV4-2 once TGTGCCAGCAGCCAAGGTATTGGGCTGAACGACGAGCAGTTCTTC CASSQGIGLNDEQFF
TRBJ2-4 TRBD2 TRBV27 . TGTGCCAGCAGTCCACGGACTAGCGGGAGCGGTTTTCAGTACTTC CASSPRTSGSGFQYF
TRBJ1-1 TRBD1 TRBV18 few TGTGCCAGCTCACCAGGACAGGACACTGAAGCTTTCTTT CASSPGQDTEAFF
TRBJ2-1 . TRBV11-3 . TGTGCCAGCAGCTTAGAGCTTCCAGGCTCCTACAATGAGCAGTTCTTC CASSLELPGSYNEQFF
TRBJ1-1 . TRBV30 few TGTGCCTGGAGTAGCAGGGTATTGGACACTGAAGCTTTCTTT CAWSSRVLDTEAFF
TRBJ1-1 . TRBV5-4 . TGTGCCAGCAGCCGACGGGGGAATCTGAACACTGAAGCTTTCTTT CASSRRGNLNTEAFF
TRBJ1-1 . TRBV5-1 few TGCGCCAGCAGCTTGGGCGGGGGTAACACTGAAGCTTTCTTT CASSLGGGNTEAFF
TRBJ1-1 . TRBV5-1 few TGCGCCAGCAGCTTGACAGGGATGAACACTGAAGCTTTCTTT CASSLTGMNTEAFF
TRBJ2-3 . TRBV5-6 . TGTGCCAGCAGCCTTCTTCAGGTCGCCTCGGGGGATACGCAGTATTTT CASSLLQVASGDTQYF
TRBJ1-1 . TRBV4-3 . TGCGCCAGCAGCCAATTCAGGACAACGGGCACTGAAGCTTTCTTT CASSQFRTTGTEAFF
TRBJ1-2 TRBD1 TRBV27 . TGTGCCAGCAGTCCGGGACAGGGATGGGGCTACACCTTC CASSPGQGWGYTF